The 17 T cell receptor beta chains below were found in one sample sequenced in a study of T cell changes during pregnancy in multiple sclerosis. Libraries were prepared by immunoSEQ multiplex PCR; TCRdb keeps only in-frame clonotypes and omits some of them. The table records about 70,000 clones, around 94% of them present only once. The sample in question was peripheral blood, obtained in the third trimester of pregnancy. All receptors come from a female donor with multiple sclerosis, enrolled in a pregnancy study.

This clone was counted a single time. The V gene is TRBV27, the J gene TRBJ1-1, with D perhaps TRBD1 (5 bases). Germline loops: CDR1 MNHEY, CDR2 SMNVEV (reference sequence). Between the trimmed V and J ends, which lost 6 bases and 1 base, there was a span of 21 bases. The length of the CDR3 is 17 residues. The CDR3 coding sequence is TGTGCCAGCAGGTCATTGGGGGGGATACGGGGGAACACTGAAGCTTTCTTT. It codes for CASRSLGGIRGNTEAFF.

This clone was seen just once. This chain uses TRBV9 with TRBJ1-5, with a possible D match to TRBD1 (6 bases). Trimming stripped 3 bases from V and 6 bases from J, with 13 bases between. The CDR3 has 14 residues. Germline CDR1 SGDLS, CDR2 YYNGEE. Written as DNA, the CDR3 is TGTGCCAGCAGCGAACAGGGAAGGGGTCAGCCCCAGCATTTT. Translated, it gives CASSEQGRGQPQHF.

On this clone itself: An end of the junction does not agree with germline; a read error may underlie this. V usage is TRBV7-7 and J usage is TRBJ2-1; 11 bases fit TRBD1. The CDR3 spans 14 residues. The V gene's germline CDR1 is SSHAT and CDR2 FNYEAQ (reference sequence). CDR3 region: CASNGTGGYNEQFF. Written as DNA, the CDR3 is TGTGCTAGCAACGGGACAGGGGGCTACAATGAGCAGTTCTTC. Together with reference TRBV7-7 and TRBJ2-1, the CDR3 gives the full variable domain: GAGVSQSPRYKVTKRGQDVTLRCDPISSHATLYWYQQALGQGPEFLTYFNYEAQPDKSGLPSDRFSAERPEGSISTLTIQRTEQRDSAMYRCASNGTGGYNEQFFGPGTRLTVL.

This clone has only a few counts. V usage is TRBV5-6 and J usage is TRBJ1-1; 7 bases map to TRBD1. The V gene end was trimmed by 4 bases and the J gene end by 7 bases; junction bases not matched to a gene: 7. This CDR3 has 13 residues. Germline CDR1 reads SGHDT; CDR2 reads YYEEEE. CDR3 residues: CASSRDSPREAFF. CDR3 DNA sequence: TGTGCCAGCAGCAGGGACAGTCCCCGTGAAGCTTTCTTT.

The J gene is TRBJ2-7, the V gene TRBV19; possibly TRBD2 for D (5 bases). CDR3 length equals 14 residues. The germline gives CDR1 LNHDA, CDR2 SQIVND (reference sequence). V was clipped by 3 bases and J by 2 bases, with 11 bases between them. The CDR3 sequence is CASSIRGQTYEQYF. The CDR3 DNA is TGTGCCAGTAGTATCCGAGGGCAGACCTACGAGCAGTACTTC.

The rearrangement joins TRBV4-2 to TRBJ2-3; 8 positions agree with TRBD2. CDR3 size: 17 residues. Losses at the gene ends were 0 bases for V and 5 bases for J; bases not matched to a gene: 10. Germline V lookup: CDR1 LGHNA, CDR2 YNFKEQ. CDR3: CASSQDRTGGAKDTQYF. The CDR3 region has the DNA TGTGCCAGCAGCCAAGATAGAACCGGGGGGGCTAAAGATACGCAGTATTTT.

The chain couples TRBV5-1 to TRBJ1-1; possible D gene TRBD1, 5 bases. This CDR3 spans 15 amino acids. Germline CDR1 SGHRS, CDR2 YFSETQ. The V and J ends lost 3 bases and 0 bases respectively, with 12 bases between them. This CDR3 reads CASSWGVLLNTEAFF. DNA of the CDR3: TGCGCCAGCAGCTGGGGGGTACTTTTGAACACTGAAGCTTTCTTT.

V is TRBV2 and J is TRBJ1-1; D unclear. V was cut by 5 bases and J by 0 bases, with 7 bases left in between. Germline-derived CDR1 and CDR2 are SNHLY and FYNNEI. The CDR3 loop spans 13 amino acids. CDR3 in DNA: TGTGCCAGCAGTTCAGAAATGAACACTGAAGCTTTCTTT. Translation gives CASSSEMNTEAFF.

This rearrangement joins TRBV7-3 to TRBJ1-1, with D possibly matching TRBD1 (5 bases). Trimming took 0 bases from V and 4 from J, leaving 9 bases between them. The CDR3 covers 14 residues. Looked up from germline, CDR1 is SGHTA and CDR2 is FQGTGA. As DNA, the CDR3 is TGTGCCAGCAGCTTAACGGGGCTCGGCACTGAAGCTTTCTTT. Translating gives CASSLTGLGTEAFF. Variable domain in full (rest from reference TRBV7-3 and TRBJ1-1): GAGVSQTPSNKVTEKGKYVELRCDPISGHTALYWYRQSLGQGPEFLIYFQGTGAADDSGLPNDRFFAVRPEGSVSTLKIQRTERGDSAVYLCASSLTGLGTEAFFGQGTRLTVV.

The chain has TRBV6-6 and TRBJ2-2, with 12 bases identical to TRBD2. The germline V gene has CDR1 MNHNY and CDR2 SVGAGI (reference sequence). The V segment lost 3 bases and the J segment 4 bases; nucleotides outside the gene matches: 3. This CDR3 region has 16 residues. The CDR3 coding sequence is TGTGCCAGCAGTTATTCGACTAGCGGGGGCACCGGGGAGCTGTTTTTT. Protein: CASSYSTSGGTGELFF.

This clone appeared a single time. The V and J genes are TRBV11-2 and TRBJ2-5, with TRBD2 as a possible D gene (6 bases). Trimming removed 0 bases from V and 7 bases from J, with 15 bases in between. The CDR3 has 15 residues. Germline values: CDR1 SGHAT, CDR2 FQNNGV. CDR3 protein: CASSLDAGRFMTQYF. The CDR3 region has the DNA TGTGCCAGCAGCTTAGATGCGGGACGCTTTATGACCCAGTACTTC.

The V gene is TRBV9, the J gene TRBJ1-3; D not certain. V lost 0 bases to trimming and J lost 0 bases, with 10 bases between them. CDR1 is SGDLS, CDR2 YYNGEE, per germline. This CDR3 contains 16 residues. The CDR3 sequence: CASSVAAGLSGNTIYF. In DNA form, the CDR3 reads TGTGCCAGCAGCGTAGCGGCGGGCCTCTCTGGAAACACCATATATTTT.

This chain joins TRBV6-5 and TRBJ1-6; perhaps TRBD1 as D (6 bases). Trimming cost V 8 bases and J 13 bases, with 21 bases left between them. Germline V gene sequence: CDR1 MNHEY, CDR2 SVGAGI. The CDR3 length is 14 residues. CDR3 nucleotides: TGTGCCAGCCGACAGGACCGTGTTTTGGAGCCCCTCCACTTT. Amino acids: CASRQDRVLEPLHF.

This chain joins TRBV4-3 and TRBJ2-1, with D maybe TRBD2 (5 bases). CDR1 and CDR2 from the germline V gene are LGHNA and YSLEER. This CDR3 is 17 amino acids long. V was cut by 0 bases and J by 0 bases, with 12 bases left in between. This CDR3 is CASSQEWRVSSYNEQFF. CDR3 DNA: TGCGCCAGCAGCCAAGAATGGCGGGTGAGCTCCTACAATGAGCAGTTCTTC.

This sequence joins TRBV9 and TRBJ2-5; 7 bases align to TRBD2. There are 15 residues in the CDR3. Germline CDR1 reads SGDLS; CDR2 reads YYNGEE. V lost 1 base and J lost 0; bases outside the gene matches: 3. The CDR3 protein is CASSVTGTNQETQYF. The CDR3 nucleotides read TGTGCCAGCAGCGTAACGGGGACTAACCAAGAGACCCAGTACTTC.

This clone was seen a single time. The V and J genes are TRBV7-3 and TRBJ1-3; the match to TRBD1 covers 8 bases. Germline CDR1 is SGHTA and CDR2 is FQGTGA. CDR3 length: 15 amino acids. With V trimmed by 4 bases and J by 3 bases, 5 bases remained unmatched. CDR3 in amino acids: CASSSGGDGGNTIYF. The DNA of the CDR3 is TGTGCCAGCAGCTCAGGGGGCGATGGTGGAAACACCATATATTTT.

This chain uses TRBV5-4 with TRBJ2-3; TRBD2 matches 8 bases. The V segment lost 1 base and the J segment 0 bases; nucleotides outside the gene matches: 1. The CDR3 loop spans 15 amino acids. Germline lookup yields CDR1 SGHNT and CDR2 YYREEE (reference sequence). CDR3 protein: CASSLKRESTDTQYF. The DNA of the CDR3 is TGTGCCAGCAGCTTGAAGCGGGAGAGCACAGATACGCAGTATTTT.